The rows below give T cell receptor beta chains drawn from one sample of a study of cytomegalovirus exposure and HLA in healthy donors. Method: immunoSEQ multiplex PCR; TCRdb's copy keeps in-frame clones and lacks some. The sample shows 95,000 to 150,000 clones, around 90% of them seen only once. The source material was PBMCs. The receptors derive from a young woman in good health and CMV-seronegative. The CDR3 runs from the conserved cysteine through the conserved F or W. The D gene is left open where the match is weak. The size of a clone is reported for some rows only, either as once, few or many, or as a class for expanded clones.

>TRBJ1-1|12|NA|TRBV11-2|NA
CASSLGRSEAFF
TGTGCCAGCAGCTTAGGTAGGAGTGAAGCTTTCTTT
>TRBJ2-3|15|NA|TRBV6-5|NA
CASRVPGDPTDTQYF
TGTGCCAGCAGGGTCCCGGGGGATCCCACAGATACGCAGTATTTT
>TRBJ1-1|14|NA|TRBV6-6|TRBD1
CASSFSDREVGAFF
TGTGCCAGCAGTTTCTCGGACAGGGAGGTGGGAGCTTTCTTT
>TRBJ2-4|13|NA|TRBV2|NA
CASSEGGLIIQYF
TGTGCCAGCAGTGAAGGGGGGCTAATCATTCAGTACTTC
>TRBJ1-1|16|NA|TRBV5-1|TRBD1
CASSPDRGNLNTEAFF
TGCGCCAGCAGCCCAGACAGGGGAAACCTGAACACTGAAGCTTTCTTT
>TRBJ1-2|15|NA|TRBV27|NA
CASSLSQSGGGGYTF
TGTGCCAGCAGTTTATCTCAGTCGGGGGGGGGTGGCTACACCTTC
>TRBJ2-2|15|few|TRBV28|TRBD2
CASSFTSDNTGELFF
TGTGCCAGCAGTTTCACTAGCGACAACACCGGGGAGCTGTTTTTT
>TRBJ1-2|14|NA|TRBV4-2|NA
CASSQGGPNYGYTF
TGTGCCAGCAGCCAAGGGGGCCCCAACTATGGCTACACCTTC
>TRBJ2-7|16|NA|TRBV7-3|TRBD1
CASSLRGGTGGAEQYF
TGTGCCAGCAGCTTAAGGGGTGGGACAGGGGGCGCCGAGCAGTACTTC
>TRBJ2-7|11|NA|TRBV10-3|NA
CATEDSHEQYF
TGTGCCACAGAGGACAGCCACGAGCAGTACTTC
>TRBJ2-7|16|NA|TRBV7-9|NA
CASSLELGRSSYEQYF
TGTGCCAGCAGCTTAGAACTCGGTCGGAGCTCCTACGAGCAGTACTTC
>TRBJ1-5|13|NA|TRBV19|TRBD1
CATQGAGNQPQHF
TGTGCCACACAGGGGGCTGGAAATCAGCCCCAGCATTTT
>TRBJ2-7|13|NA|TRBV4-1|NA
CASSQIEGYEQYF
TGCGCCAGCAGCCAGATCGAGGGCTACGAGCAGTACTTC
>TRBJ2-7|15|NA|TRBV19|NA
CASTLVHRATYEQYF
TGTGCCAGTACCCTTGTTCACAGGGCAACCTACGAGCAGTACTTC
>TRBJ1-5|17|NA|TRBV19|NA
CASSPQWDFWGNQPQHF
TGTGCCAGTAGTCCTCAATGGGACTTTTGGGGCAATCAGCCCCAGCATTTT
>TRBJ2-2|14|NA|TRBV7-8|TRBD2
CASSFSGYTGELFF
TGTGCCAGCAGCTTTAGCGGGTACACCGGGGAGCTGTTTTTT
>TRBJ2-2|13|NA|TRBV19|NA
CASRIQDTGELFF
TGTGCCAGTAGGATCCAGGACACCGGGGAGCTGTTTTTT
>TRBJ2-2|12|NA|TRBV7-9|NA
CASSLVRDKLFF
TGTGCCAGCAGCTTAGTCAGGGATAAGCTGTTTTTT
>TRBJ1-5|14|NA|TRBV2|NA
CAGSSGGAGQPQHF
TGTGCCGGCAGTTCTGGGGGCGCGGGCCAGCCCCAGCATTTT
>TRBJ1-2|15|NA|TRBV5-1|TRBD1
CASSLASGGNYGYTF
TGCGCCAGCAGCTTGGCTTCAGGGGGCAACTATGGCTACACCTTC
>TRBJ2-7|15|NA|TRBV4-1|TRBD1
CASSLRTGLFYEQYF
TGCGCCAGCAGCTTACGGACAGGGCTTTTCTACGAGCAGTACTTC
>TRBJ1-5|20|NA|TRBV11-3|NA
CASSQSQGPFVKDSNQPQHF
TGTGCCAGCAGCCAATCACAGGGCCCGTTCGTAAAGGATAGCAATCAGCCCCAGCATTTT
>TRBJ1-2|16|NA|TRBV10-2|TRBD1
CASSESRTGGGYGYTF
TGCGCCAGCAGTGAGTCCCGGACAGGGGGCGGCTATGGCTACACCTTC
>TRBJ2-2|19|once|TRBV9|NA
CASSSSQGRGSMIAGELFF
TGTGCCAGCAGCTCAAGCCAGGGCCGTGGTTCGATGATAGCCGGGGAGCTGTTTTTT
>TRBJ2-2|18|NA|TRBV11-3|TRBD1
CASSRGQGVFGNTGELFF
TGTGCCAGCAGCCGAGGACAGGGTGTTTTCGGTAACACCGGGGAGCTGTTTTTT
>TRBJ2-2|12|NA|TRBV2|NA
CASSGATGELFF
TGTGCCAGCAGTGGGGCTACCGGGGAGCTGTTTTTT
>TRBJ2-3|17|NA|TRBV7-8|TRBD2
CASSSPWTSGGTDTQYF
TGTGCCAGCAGCTCCCCCTGGACTAGCGGCGGCACAGATACGCAGTATTTT
>TRBJ1-2|15|once|TRBV5-5|NA
CASSPDINKPNGYTF
TGTGCCAGCAGCCCCGACATCAACAAGCCAAATGGCTACACCTTC
>TRBJ2-2|14|NA|TRBV5-1|NA
CASSTRTYTGELFF
TGCGCCAGCAGCACCCGGACTTACACCGGGGAGCTGTTTTTT
>TRBJ2-5|12|NA|TRBV10-2|TRBD2
CASRGLKETQYF
TGCGCCAGCAGGGGACTAAAAGAGACCCAGTACTTC
>TRBJ1-5|14|NA|TRBV6-1|NA
CALDAGVSNQPQHF
TGTGCTCTAGACGCGGGGGTTAGCAATCAGCCCCAGCATTTT
>TRBJ1-5|14|NA|TRBV18|NA
CASSPNVGAQPQHF
TGTGCCAGCTCACCAAATGTGGGGGCTCAGCCCCAGCATTTT
>TRBJ2-3|11|once|TRBV29-1|NA
CSGTVTDTQYF
TGCAGCGGAACAGTCACAGATACGCAGTATTTT
>TRBJ1-5|15|NA|TRBV28|NA
CASSYPDNTGQPQHF
TGTGCCAGCAGTTACCCGGACAATACCGGGCAGCCCCAGCATTTT
>TRBJ1-2|13|NA|TRBV2|NA
CASSNTEYYGYTF
TGTGCCAGCAGCAACACAGAGTACTATGGCTACACCTTC
>TRBJ1-2|13|few|TRBV2|TRBD1
CASSLGQDIGYTF
TGTGCCAGCAGCCTCGGACAGGACATTGGCTACACCTTC
>TRBJ1-2|11|NA|TRBV28|TRBD1
CASSIRDRGHF
TGTGCCAGCAGTATTCGGGACAGGGGGCATTTC
>TRBJ2-1|17|NA|TRBV5-8|TRBD2
CASSLLTGTSVSWEQFF
TGTGCCAGCAGCTTGTTGACAGGGACTAGCGTCTCGTGGGAGCAGTTCTTC
>TRBJ2-1|15|NA|TRBV19|TRBD2
CASSMISGVYNEQFF
TGTGCCAGTAGTATGATTAGCGGGGTCTACAATGAGCAGTTCTTC
>TRBJ2-1|15|NA|TRBV7-6|NA
CASSLPRETYNEQFF
TGTGCCAGCAGCTTACCACGGGAGACCTACAATGAGCAGTTCTTC
>TRBJ2-2|17|NA|TRBV4-3|TRBD2
CASSQESEREWAGELFF
TGCGCCAGCAGCCAAGAATCCGAGCGGGAGTGGGCCGGGGAGCTGTTTTTT
>TRBJ2-1|17|NA|TRBV28|TRBD2
CASSLETSGDPRGEQFF
TGTGCCAGCAGTTTGGAGACTAGCGGGGATCCCAGGGGTGAGCAGTTCTTC